The 25 T cell receptor beta chains given below trace back to one sample, sequenced in a study of T cells after yellow fever vaccination. TCRdb processed the 5' RACE reads anew with MiXCR; each CDR3 protein has one entry. The data show fewer than 400,000 distinct CDR3 sequences, 6.2% seen once. Sequencing was performed on PBMCs, taken 5 days after the yellow fever booster vaccination. These receptors all stem from a man aged 25 to 45 who received the YFV17D yellow fever vaccine.

This clonotype was detected many times. The J gene is TRBJ2-1, the V gene TRBV20-1; 9 nucleotides match TRBD2. Germline lookup yields CDR1 DFQATT and CDR2 SNEGSKA (reference sequence). V shed 6 bases and J 5 bases; nucleotides not matched to a gene: 8. The length of the CDR3 is 14 residues. CDR3 DNA: TGCAGTGCCTTTGGGACTAGCAGAAACAATGAGCAGTTCTTC. Amino acids: CSAFGTSRNNEQFF.

V usage is TRBV5-6 and J usage is TRBJ2-7, with 9 bases identical to TRBD1. This CDR3 has 16 amino acids. V lost 5 bases, J lost 0 bases, and 9 bases stayed unmatched. CDR1 SGHDT and CDR2 YYEEEE come from the germline V gene. CDR3 in DNA: TGTGCCAGCAGGCATGATCCGGGACAGGGCTCCTACGAGCAGTACTTC. Protein: CASRHDPGQGSYEQYF.

This chain uses TRBV7-8 with TRBJ2-1, with D possibly TRBD2 on 6 matching bases. Looked up from germline, CDR1 is SGHVS and CDR2 is FQNEAQ. The V end lost 1 base, the J end lost 7 bases, and 14 bases lay between the germline ends. The CDR3 extends over 15 amino acids. The CDR3 nucleotides are TGTGCCAGCAGCTTAGAATTCGGGAGCAATAATGAGCAGTTCTTC. This encodes CASSLEFGSNNEQFF. The full variable domain, in which reference TRBV7-8 and TRBJ2-1 provide the parts outside the CDR3, is GAGVSQSPRYKVAKRGQDVALRCDPISGHVSLFWYQQALGQGPEFLTYFQNEAQLDKSGLPSDRFFAERPEGSVSTLKIQRTQQEDSAVYLCASSLEFGSNNEQFFGPGTRLTVL.

The chain employs TRBV7-9 and TRBJ1-5; 8 positions agree with TRBD1. Looked up from germline, CDR1 is SEHNR and CDR2 is FQNEAQ (reference sequence). This CDR3 spans 15 amino acids. Unmatched junction bases numbered 8, after V lost 4 bases and J lost 6 bases. In nucleotides, the CDR3 is TGTGCCAGCAGCTCAAGCTCCCAGGGGGCTCAGCCCCAGCATTTT. Protein: CASSSSSQGAQPQHF.

Comments on this clonotype: Since no conserved phenylalanine or tryptophan closes the CDR3, a read error is the likely cause. The DNA is omitted, as the CDR3 cannot be located on it reliably, and the CDR3 follows TCRdb's listing. The chain has TRBV5-4 and TRBJ2-2; no check of the table's D call, TRBD1, against the DNA was made. Germline V gives CDR1 SGHNT, CDR2 YYREEE (reference sequence). The CDR3 contains 14 residues when both ends are counted. The chain's CDR3 is CASSLGPRTGELLC.

Only a few counts were recorded for this clonotype. V gene TRBV27 combines with J gene TRBJ2-4; D is ambiguous. The CDR3 length is 15 residues. Trimming took off 7 bases at V and 0 bases at J, with 13 bases between the two ends. Germline V lookup: CDR1 MNHEY, CDR2 SMNVEV (reference sequence). The CDR3 DNA follows: TGTGCCAGCACCCCCCGCGGCGGAGCCAAAAACATTCAGTACTTC. This sequence encodes CASTPRGGAKNIQYF.

The chain employs TRBV20-1 and TRBJ2-7; D is ambiguous. The CDR3 sequence is 13 residues long. The germline V gene has CDR1 DFQATT and CDR2 SNEGSKA (reference sequence). Between the trimmed V and J ends, which lost 3 bases and 0 bases, there was a span of 9 bases. In DNA form, the CDR3 reads TGCAGTGCTAGGATTGAAACCTCCTACGAGCAGTACTTC. Translating it yields CSARIETSYEQYF.

This clonotype has at least ten counts. This chain connects TRBV7-2 to TRBJ1-2, with 9 bases aligning to TRBD1. The CDR3 totals 15 residues. Germline assignment: CDR1 SGHTA and CDR2 FQGNSA. V was clipped by 5 bases and J by 4 bases; unmatched bases: 8. The CDR3 sequence is CASSLQGAIAYGYTF. The CDR3 DNA follows: TGTGCCAGCAGCCTACAGGGGGCCATCGCCTATGGCTACACCTTC.

In its sample, this clonotype was seen many times. The V and J genes are TRBV9 and TRBJ2-7, with 13 bases aligning to TRBD2. The germline V gene has CDR1 SGDLS and CDR2 YYNGEE. This CDR3 is 16 amino acids long. V lost 0 bases, J lost 2 bases, and 2 bases stayed unmatched. Written as DNA, the CDR3 is TGTGCCAGCAGCGTAGCCGGACTAGCGGGAGCCTACGAGCAGTACTTC. Residues: CASSVAGLAGAYEQYF. Filled out from reference TRBV9 and TRBJ2-7, the complete variable domain reads DSGVTQTPKHLITATGQRVTLRCSPRSGDLSVYWYQQSLDQGLQFLIQYYNGEERAKGNILERFSAQQFPDLHSELNLSSLELGDSALYFCASSVAGLAGAYEQYFGPGTRLTVT.

This clonotype was found many times. The rearrangement joins TRBV5-1 to TRBJ2-1, with 8 bases matching TRBD1. There are 15 residues in the CDR3. Germline trimming cut 4 bases from V and 3 bases from J; bases unmatched to any gene: 6. In germline, CDR1 is SGHRS, CDR2 YFSETQ. The CDR3 region has the DNA TGCGCCAGCAGCCCCGGACAGGGATACTACAATGAGCAGTTCTTC. Protein product: CASSPGQGYYNEQFF.

This chain links TRBV5-1 with TRBJ1-3, with D unresolved. V was shortened by 0 bases and J by 0 bases, with 13 bases between the two germline ends. This CDR3 spans 17 amino acids. Germline loops: CDR1 SGHRS, CDR2 YFSETQ. CDR3 protein: CASSLGFGGFSGNTIYF. The DNA of the CDR3 is TGCGCCAGCAGCTTGGGGTTTGGCGGCTTCTCTGGAAACACCATATATTTT.

This clonotype has more than one count but fewer than ten. J is TRBJ2-1 and V is TRBV5-1, with 7 bases matching TRBD2. V dropped 7 bases and J dropped 0; count of bases not matched to a gene: 4. Germline-derived CDR1 and CDR2 are SGHRS and YFSETQ. The CDR3 extends over 14 amino acids. CDR3 in DNA: TGCGCCAGCGGGGGGGGTAGCTCCTACAATGAGCAGTTCTTC. It yields the protein CASGGGSSYNEQFF.

This clonotype was seen ten or more times. This sequence joins TRBV27 and TRBJ2-7; a weak D match, TRBD2 (5 bases). The V end lost 1 base, the J end lost 2 bases, and 9 bases lay between the germline ends. Germline V gene data show CDR1 as MNHEY and CDR2 as SMNVEV (reference sequence). CDR3 length: 14 residues. CDR3 nucleotides: TGTGCCAGCAGTTTATATCGCGGGCCCTACGAGCAGTACTTC. Translating gives CASSLYRGPYEQYF.

The chain uses TRBV29-1 and TRBJ1-5; D is uncertain. V lost 4 bases and J 3 bases, leaving 10 bases between the germline ends. Germline-derived CDR1 and CDR2 are SQVTM and ANQGSEA. The CDR3 sequence is 13 residues long. The CDR3 is CSVVFGSNQPQHF. The CDR3 nucleotides are TGCAGCGTTGTTTTTGGGTCCAATCAGCCCCAGCATTTT.

This clonotype showed up just a few times. The CDR3 loop reads CASSVDTSPENEQYF. CDR3 bases: TGTGCCAGCAGCGTAGACACGAGCCCCGAAAACGAGCAGTACTTC. V is TRBV9 and J is TRBJ2-7, with D hard to call. The germline V gene has CDR1 SGDLS and CDR2 YYNGEE. Trimming stripped 0 bases from V and 5 bases from J, with 15 bases between. This CDR3 has 15 amino acids.

This clonotype occurred many times. The rearrangement links TRBV10-3 to TRBJ2-1; 13 bases match TRBD2. Losses at the gene ends were 2 bases for V and 0 bases for J; bases not matched to a gene: 4. The CDR3 is 18 residues long. The germline V gene has CDR1 ENHRY and CDR2 SYGVKD. The CDR3 protein is CAISETSGRASSYNEQFF. The CDR3 DNA reads TGTGCCATCAGTGAGACTAGCGGGAGGGCGAGCTCCTACAATGAGCAGTTCTTC.

This clonotype was detected ten times or more. The chain recombines TRBV7-2 with TRBJ2-5, with a tentative D call TRBD2 (5 bases). CDR1 is SGHTA, CDR2 FQGNSA, per germline. This CDR3 region has 13 residues. V gave up 5 bases and J gave up 2 bases, with 9 bases separating them. CDR3 sequence: CASSTGIQETQYF. CDR3 in DNA: TGTGCCAGCAGCACGGGGATTCAAGAGACCCAGTACTTC.

The table lists this clonotype with many counts. This sequence joins TRBV29-1 and TRBJ1-2; a weak D match, TRBD1 (5 bases). Germline V gives CDR1 SQVTM, CDR2 ANQGSEA. V was pared by 4 bases and J by 6 bases, with 12 bases between. The CDR3 sequence is 12 residues long. This CDR3 reads CSVVGQGHGYTF. CDR3 coding DNA: TGCAGCGTTGTGGGGCAGGGTCATGGCTACACCTTC.

This clonotype occurred a few times. The chain employs TRBV10-3 and TRBJ2-3; 8 nucleotides align to TRBD2. The CDR3 length is 16 residues. V trimming: 6 bases; J trimming: 2 bases; junction bases outside the gene matches: 10. Germline-derived CDR1 and CDR2 are ENHRY and SYGVKD. CDR3 region: CAISGGGGSVTDTQYF. CDR3 DNA sequence: TGTGCCATCAGCGGGGGGGGCGGGAGTGTCACAGATACGCAGTATTTT.

This clonotype has ten or more counts. The chain has TRBV5-4 and TRBJ2-5; 7 bases are shared with TRBD2. This CDR3 region has 14 residues. The V segment lost 5 bases and the J segment 4 bases; nucleotides outside the gene matches: 8. Per germline, CDR1 SGHNT and CDR2 YYREEE (reference sequence). The CDR3 is CASSLGGTSETQYF. The CDR3 DNA reads TGTGCCAGCAGTCTGGGAGGGACCTCAGAGACCCAGTACTTC.

There are a few counts of this clonotype. The chain couples TRBV20-1 to TRBJ2-7, with TRBD2 matching over 7 bases. The CDR3 length is 14 residues. The V gene end was trimmed by 0 bases and the J gene end by 3 bases; junction bases not matched to a gene: 5. Germline V gene data show CDR1 as DFQATT and CDR2 as SNEGSKA (reference sequence). CDR3 bases: TGCAGTGCTAGAGATGGGGCGGGAGTCTACGAGCAGTACTTC. This codes for CSARDGAGVYEQYF.

This clonotype was counted ten times or more. The chain combines TRBV18 with TRBJ2-7, with a weak D call TRBD2 (5 bases). The CDR3 length is 15 residues. The germline V and J ends were trimmed by 3 bases and 4 bases, with 16 bases remaining between them. Per the germline V gene, CDR1 is KGHSH and CDR2 is LQKENI. The CDR3 coding sequence is TGTGCCAGCTCACCCCTCGGCGGGCTCAAGTACGAGCAGTACTTC. Amino acid sequence: CASSPLGGLKYEQYF.

This clonotype occurred many times. This chain connects TRBV24-1 to TRBJ2-2; 9 bases fit TRBD2. Germline V gene sequence: CDR1 KGHDR, CDR2 SFDVKD. V was pared by 7 bases and J by 5 bases, with 7 bases of the junction left unmatched. This CDR3 comprises 15 residues. DNA for the CDR3: TGTGCCACCAGCTTAGCGGGAGTAGAAACCGGGGAGCTGTTTTTT. This translates into CATSLAGVETGELFF.

The sample holds many counts of this clonotype. The chain has TRBV7-2 and TRBJ2-5; no clear D. With 4 bases removed from V and 0 bases from J, the gap between germline ends came to 12 bases. CDR1 and CDR2 (germline): SGHTA, FQGNSA. The CDR3 is 15 amino acids. CDR3 sequence: CASSSLVGNQETQYF. For the CDR3, the DNA is TGTGCCAGCAGCTCCCTTGTGGGGAACCAAGAGACCCAGTACTTC.

This clonotype has ten or more counts. The J gene is TRBJ2-5, the V gene TRBV7-9, with D possibly called TRBD1 or TRBD2 (5 bases each). Germline loops: CDR1 SEHNR, CDR2 FQNEAQ (reference sequence). The CDR3 has 13 residues. V lost 6 bases and J lost 5, with 13 bases in between. The CDR3 spells CASSPRGRETQYF. Written as DNA, the CDR3 is TGTGCCAGCAGTCCCCGGGGCAGGGAGACCCAGTACTTC.